A selection of T cell receptor beta chains follows, all from one sample in a study of blood T cell repertoires in COVID-19. Clones were read by immunoSEQ multiplex PCR, and TCRdb kept only the in-frame ones, dropping some. The table lists 35,000 to 45,000 clones, around 84% of them singletons. The specimen was peripheral blood. These receptors were collected from a man between 65 and 85 years old with acute or convalescent COVID-19. CDR3s leave out the opening cysteine and the closing phenylalanine or tryptophan.

TRBV18 | ASSPPKTGAYNEQF
TRBV5-4 | ASSLARQENTEAF
TRBV6-2/TRBV6-3 | ASSYVAGGRDTQY
TRBV9 | ASSVRTGLPTEAF
TRBV10-3 | AISESNNQPQH
TRBV5-1 | ASSEFPGLGNEQF
TRBV3-1/TRBV3-2 | ASSQTSLQETQY
TRBV6-2/TRBV6-3 | ASSYPVSGAGVLPYEQY
TRBV28 | ASSYQGKINNEQF
TRBV5-1 | ASSSKGEGPRDYEQY
TRBV5-6 | ASSLVGHPQETQY
TRBV5-1 | ASSLYKGQVSMNTEAF
TRBV28 | ASSLSLAGPNEQF
TRBV9 | ASSPGRGEQY
TRBV19 | ASTLSGSLNTEAF
TRBV6-2/TRBV6-3 | ASSYSTRVSTLTEAF
TRBV2 | ASSDRAGVQPQH